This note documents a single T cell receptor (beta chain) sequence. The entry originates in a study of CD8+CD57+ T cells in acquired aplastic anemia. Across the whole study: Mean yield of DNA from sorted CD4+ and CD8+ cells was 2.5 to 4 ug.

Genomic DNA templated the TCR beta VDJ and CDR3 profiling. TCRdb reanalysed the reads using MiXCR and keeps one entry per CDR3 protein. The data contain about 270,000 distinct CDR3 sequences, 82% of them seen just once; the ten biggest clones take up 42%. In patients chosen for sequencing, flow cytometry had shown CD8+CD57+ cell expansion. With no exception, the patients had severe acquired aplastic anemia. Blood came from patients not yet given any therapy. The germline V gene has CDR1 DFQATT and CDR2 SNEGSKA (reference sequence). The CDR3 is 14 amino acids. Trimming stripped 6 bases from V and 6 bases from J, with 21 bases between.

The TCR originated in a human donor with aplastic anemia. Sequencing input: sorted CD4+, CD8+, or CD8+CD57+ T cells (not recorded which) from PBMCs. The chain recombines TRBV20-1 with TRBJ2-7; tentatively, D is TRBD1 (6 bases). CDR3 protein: CSASRGRRKIEQYV. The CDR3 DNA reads TGCAGTGCCAGTAGGGGGAGACGCAAGATCGAGCAGTACGTC.